This T cell receptor beta chain was captured in a study of T cell responses to AZD1222 COVID-19 vaccine. In germline, CDR1 is SGHTA, CDR2 FQGNSA. The CDR3 length is 15 residues. With 5 bases clipped from V and 5 bases from J, the junction kept 10 bases outside the gene matches. Repertoires were generated with immunoSEQ multiplex PCR, while TCRdb's copy carries only in-frame clones and drops some. Here the sample spans roughly 110,000 clones, more than 75% being singletons. J is TRBJ2-5 and V is TRBV7-2; 8 bases are a match to TRBD1. The receptor comes from an adult in good health. The source was peripheral blood, collected on day 0 of AZD1222 vaccination. The CDR3 loop is CASSQPGGLAETQYF. As DNA, the CDR3 is TGTGCCAGCAGCCAACCAGGGGGCCTTGCGGAGACCCAGTACTTC.